The 23 T cell receptor beta chains presented below share a single source sample, sequenced in a study of shared clonotypes between healthy human individuals. Data came from immunoSEQ multiplex PCR; TCRdb stores just in-frame clones and leaves some out. Counted here are roughly 510,000 clones, about 79% occurring once; the ten biggest clones make up approximately 12%. Sequencing input: PBMCs. These receptor sequences come from a woman in her thirties or forties in good health. Some clones in this sample may be carry-over from other donors' samples.

V usage is TRBV7-6 and J usage is TRBJ2-7, with TRBD2 identical over 10 bases. Looked up from germline, CDR1 is SGHVS and CDR2 is FNYEAQ. The CDR3 contains 16 residues. Trimming at V came to 1 base and at J to 7 bases, leaving 10 bases not matched to a gene. The DNA of the CDR3 is TGTGCCAGCAGCTTAGGATCGAGCGGGAGGGCAGAGGAGCAGTACTTC. Translating it yields CASSLGSSGRAEEQYF.

This clone was recorded only once. CDR3 region: CASSPQARGNYGYTF. The CDR3 DNA follows: TGTGCCAGCAGCCCCCAGGCCAGGGGCAACTATGGCTACACCTTC. The chain combines TRBV9 with TRBJ1-2; maybe TRBD1 (6 bases). The V gene's germline CDR1 is SGDLS and CDR2 YYNGEE. CDR3 size: 15 residues. With 4 bases removed from V and 2 bases from J, the gap between germline ends came to 15 bases.

The rearrangement joins TRBV7-2 to TRBJ1-2; D gene unclear. The germline CDR1 and CDR2 sequences are SGHTA and FQGNSA. Trimming took 5 bases from V and 8 from J, leaving 18 bases between them. The CDR3 extends over 14 amino acids. DNA of the CDR3: TGTGCCAGCAGCCCGCCGCAATGGGGTTCCGGCTACACCTTC. As protein: CASSPPQWGSGYTF.

This clone was seen only a few times. The V and J genes are TRBV7-9 and TRBJ2-7, with D hard to call. Trimming pared 5 bases from V and 6 bases from J, leaving 11 bases between. The CDR3 runs to 12 residues. CDR1 SEHNR and CDR2 FQNEAQ come from the germline V gene (reference sequence). The CDR3 sequence is CASSKLVAEQYF. CDR3 coding DNA: TGTGCCAGCAGCAAGTTGGTCGCCGAGCAGTACTTC.

The CDR3 spells CSVHGGALSYNEQFF. The CDR3 DNA is TGCAGCGTTCACGGGGGGGCTCTTTCCTACAATGAGCAGTTCTTC. The chain joins TRBV29-1 to TRBJ2-1, with 8 bases fitting TRBD2. The V segment lost 5 bases and the J segment 1 base; nucleotides outside the gene matches: 7. The CDR3 is made up of 15 amino acids. Germline V CDR1 and CDR2: SQVTM, ANQGSEA.

A few counts support this clone. J is TRBJ2-5 and V is TRBV27; 9 bases map to TRBD1. Germline CDR1 and CDR2: MNHEY and SMNVEV (reference sequence). The CDR3 contains 14 residues. Trimming at V came to 5 bases and at J to 5 bases, leaving 6 bases not matched to a gene. CDR3 sequence reads: CASSGQGRVETQYF. CDR3 coding DNA: TGTGCCAGCAGTGGACAGGGGCGGGTGGAGACCCAGTACTTC.

The genes are TRBV15 and TRBJ1-4; perhaps TRBD1 as D (5 bases). V shed 1 base and J shed 6 bases, with 12 bases lying between them. The length of the CDR3 is 15 residues. Germline V gene lookup returns CDR1 LNHNV and CDR2 YYDKDF (reference sequence). The CDR3 coding sequence is TGTGCCACCAGCAGAGTGGGCCCGGGGGATGAAAAACTGTTTTTT. This encodes CATSRVGPGDEKLFF.

In its sample, this clone was seen a few times. This chain links TRBV4-3 with TRBJ2-2; no definite D call. The CDR3 totals 13 residues. Germline CDR1 is LGHNA and CDR2 is YSLEER. V was shortened by 0 bases and J by 5 bases, with 4 bases between the two germline ends. CDR3 loop: CASSQDRTGELFF. The CDR3 DNA sequence: TGCGCCAGCAGCCAAGATAGGACCGGGGAGCTGTTTTTT.

This clone was counted once. The chain combines TRBV5-1 with TRBJ1-1; D is ambiguous. The CDR3 consists of 14 residues. Germline V CDR1 and CDR2: SGHRS, YFSETQ. Trimming cost V 0 bases and J 7 bases, with 13 bases left between them. The CDR3 nucleotides read TGCGCCAGCAGCTTGGGACTGCAGGATAATGAAGCTTTCTTT. It encodes CASSLGLQDNEAFF.

This clone has more than one count but fewer than ten. The chain recombines TRBV6-5 with TRBJ2-2, with 7 bases identical to TRBD1. With V trimmed by 7 bases and J by 4 bases, 9 bases remained unmatched. The germline V gene encodes CDR1 MNHEY and CDR2 SVGAGI. CDR3 length: 15 residues. The CDR3 reads CASIQEGAGTGELFF. CDR3 DNA: TGTGCCAGCATCCAAGAGGGGGCGGGCACCGGGGAGCTGTTTTTT.

J is TRBJ2-1 and V is TRBV7-2, with 9 bases lining up with TRBD2. Germline V lookup: CDR1 SGHTA, CDR2 FQGNSA. The CDR3 consists of 16 residues. With 2 bases clipped from V and 6 bases from J, the junction kept 8 bases outside the gene matches. The CDR3: CASSLSKTSGINEQFF. The CDR3 coding sequence is TGTGCCAGCAGCTTAAGTAAGACTAGCGGAATCAATGAGCAGTTCTTC. Looking up the rest from reference TRBV7-2 and TRBJ2-1 gives the full variable domain: GAGVSQSPSNKVTEKGKDVELRCDPISGHTALYWYRQSLGQGLEFLIYFQGNSAPDKSGLPSDRFSAERTGGSVSTLTIQRTQQEDSAVYLCASSLSKTSGINEQFFGPGTRLTVL.

The gene calls are TRBV4-2 and TRBJ2-5, with 11 bases that match TRBD2. CDR3 size: 16 residues. V was clipped by 0 bases and J by 1 base; unmatched bases: 1. Germline CDR1 reads LGHNA; CDR2 reads YNFKEQ. The DNA for the CDR3 is TGTGCCAGCAGCCAAGATACTAGCGGGGGCCAAGAGACCCAGTACTTC. It is translated as CASSQDTSGGQETQYF.

The chain combines TRBV5-4 with TRBJ2-1; D call uncertain. In germline, CDR1 is SGHNT, CDR2 YYREEE (reference sequence). This CDR3 has 13 amino acids. The germline V and J ends were trimmed by 3 bases and 9 bases, with 13 bases remaining between them. CDR3: CASSSTSVGEQFF. The DNA of the CDR3 is TGTGCCAGCAGCTCAACCAGTGTCGGTGAGCAGTTCTTC.

The gene calls are TRBV2 and TRBJ2-1; perhaps TRBD2 as D (6 bases). CDR1 and CDR2 (germline): SNHLY, FYNNEI. Trimming cost V 4 bases and J 10 bases, with 8 bases left between them. This CDR3 has 11 residues. The CDR3 loop is CASSAAGEQFF. CDR3 nucleotides: TGTGCCAGCAGTGCCGCGGGAGAGCAGTTCTTC.

V and J are TRBV5-4 and TRBJ1-1; TRBD1 matches at 7 bases. V shed 6 bases and J 10 bases; nucleotides not matched to a gene: 12. The CDR3 loop spans 13 amino acids. The germline V gene encodes CDR1 SGHNT and CDR2 YYREEE (reference sequence). CDR3 region: CASMADGRGRAFF. The CDR3 coding sequence is TGTGCCAGCATGGCCGACGGAAGGGGGCGAGCTTTCTTT.

J is TRBJ2-6 and V is TRBV2; D unresolved. The CDR3 sequence is 15 residues long. Trimming stripped 4 bases from V and 0 bases from J, with 7 bases between. The V gene's germline CDR1 is SNHLY and CDR2 FYNNEI. The CDR3: CASSASSSGANVLTF. CDR3 nucleotide sequence: TGTGCCAGCAGTGCTTCCAGCTCTGGGGCCAACGTCCTGACTTTC.

The chain recombines TRBV5-6 with TRBJ2-1, with TRBD2 matching over 9 bases. Unmatched junction bases numbered 8, after V lost 3 bases and J lost 10 bases. The CDR3 totals 14 residues. Germline V CDR1 and CDR2: SGHDT, YYEEEE. In DNA form, the CDR3 reads TGTGCCAGCAGCTCAGCGGGAGGTTCGCGAGAGCAGTTCTTC. Translated, it gives CASSSAGGSREQFF.

The chain uses TRBV6-5 and TRBJ1-3, with 9 bases aligning to TRBD1. CDR3 size: 15 residues. V shed 8 bases, J shed 0 bases, and the junction held 5 bases outside the gene matches. CDR1 and CDR2 (germline): MNHEY, SVGAGI. The CDR3 sequence is CASGTGPPSGNTIYF. CDR3 coding DNA: TGTGCCAGCGGGACAGGGCCTCCCTCTGGAAACACCATATATTTT.

This chain links TRBV11-2 with TRBJ2-5, with no clear D. The ends were cut back, 6 bases at V and 5 bases at J, with 13 bases in the middle. This CDR3 has 13 amino acids. Germline V lookup: CDR1 SGHAT, CDR2 FQNNGV. The DNA for the CDR3 is TGTGCCAGCAGTCGTGTTCGATGGGAGACCCAGTACTTC. Protein: CASSRVRWETQYF.

The rearrangement links TRBV9 to TRBJ2-3; perhaps TRBD2 as D (6 bases). Germline V CDR1 and CDR2: SGDLS, YYNGEE. Trimming cost V 0 bases and J 1 base, with 9 bases left between them. The CDR3 is 15 residues long. CDR3 loop: CASSVGGGGTDTQYF. The CDR3 DNA reads as TGTGCCAGCAGCGTAGGGGGAGGCGGCACAGATACGCAGTATTTT.

This clone was detected only once. The chain links TRBV7-3 to TRBJ2-1; the D call may be TRBD1 or TRBD2 (6 bases each). With 5 bases removed from V and 2 bases from J, the gap between germline ends came to 22 bases. There are 18 residues in the CDR3. Germline loops: CDR1 SGHTA, CDR2 FQGTGA. DNA of the CDR3: TGTGCCAGCAGCCCACCGGGCAGGGGACTTAAACCCTACAATGAGCAGTTCTTC. It is translated as CASSPPGRGLKPYNEQFF.

The chain joins TRBV11-2 to TRBJ2-3, with 7 positions matching TRBD2. This CDR3 spans 17 amino acids. Germline CDR1 and CDR2: SGHAT and FQNNGV. Trimming took 7 bases from V and 5 from J; bases not matched to a gene: 18. CDR3 sequence (DNA): TGTGCCAGCAACCCTTTGGCGGGGACTATCAGAGTAGATACGCAGTATTTT. This encodes CASNPLAGTIRVDTQYF.

This chain connects TRBV10-3 to TRBJ2-5, with a weak D call TRBD1 (6 bases). V was clipped by 6 bases and J by 2 bases, with 19 bases between them. Germline CDR1 is ENHRY and CDR2 is SYGVKD. This CDR3 spans 16 amino acids. The DNA of the CDR3 is TGTGCCATCAGCGGAATCGCCGGGACACAGCAAGAGACCCAGTACTTC. Protein: CAISGIAGTQQETQYF.